Following are 17 T cell receptor beta chains from one sample sequenced in a study of cytomegalovirus exposure and HLA in healthy donors. The PCR employed 60 Vbeta primers together with 13 Jbeta primers. Sequencing was performed with immunoSEQ multiplex PCR; in TCRdb, only in-frame clones are kept and a portion is missing. The sample holds roughly 110,000 clones, approximately 71% seen once. Sequencing input: PBMCs. These receptors all come from a man in his forties or fifties in good health and CMV-seronegative.

This clone was observed a few times. V usage is TRBV6-5 and J usage is TRBJ1-6; 9 positions agree with TRBD1. CDR3 length: 14 residues. V shed 5 bases and J 9 bases; nucleotides not matched to a gene: 5. The germline V gene encodes CDR1 MNHEY and CDR2 SVGAGI. This chain's CDR3 is CASSEDRGFSPLHF. The DNA of the CDR3 is TGTGCCAGCAGTGAGGACAGGGGTTTTTCACCCCTCCACTTT.

The chain recombines TRBV10-2 with TRBJ2-3; 8 bases map to TRBD2. Per germline, CDR1 WSHSY and CDR2 SAAADI. The trim removed 1 base at V and 0 bases at J, leaving 6 bases unmatched. CDR3 length equals 17 residues. CDR3 region: CASSEFAGGSSTDTQYF. CDR3 DNA sequence: TGCGCCAGCAGTGAGTTTGCGGGGGGATCTAGCACAGATACGCAGTATTTT.

V is TRBV5-1 and J is TRBJ1-1; 7 positions match TRBD1. V dropped 4 bases and J dropped 1; count of bases not matched to a gene: 4. CDR3 length: 14 amino acids. Germline V gene lookup returns CDR1 SGHRS and CDR2 YFSETQ. CDR3 DNA: TGCGCCAGCAGCACGGGACAGACGAACACTGAAGCTTTCTTT. Protein sequence: CASSTGQTNTEAFF.

The rearrangement joins TRBV19 to TRBJ1-2; D might be TRBD1 (5 bases). The V end was cut by 3 bases, the J end by 4 bases, with 15 bases between. The germline V gene has CDR1 LNHDA and CDR2 SQIVND (reference sequence). The length of the CDR3 is 15 residues. CDR3 DNA: TGTGCCAGTAGTATTGCCCGGGACTTCATCTATGGCTACACCTTC. It specifies CASSIARDFIYGYTF.

The chain is built from TRBV6-5 and TRBJ1-2, with a weak D call TRBD1 (5 bases). The CDR3 contains 14 residues. CDR1 is MNHEY, CDR2 SVGAGI, per germline. Trimming removed 2 bases from V and 6 bases from J, with 13 bases in between. In nucleotides, the CDR3 is TGTGCCAGCAGTTACAGACGGGGGGGAGATGGCTACACCTTC. Protein product: CASSYRRGGDGYTF.

The V call is TRBV6-1, the J call TRBJ1-6; TRBD1 matches at 7 bases. Germline V gene data show CDR1 as MNHNS and CDR2 as SASEGT. The length of the CDR3 is 14 residues. Germline trimming cut 4 bases from V and 7 bases from J; bases unmatched to any gene: 4. The CDR3 region has the DNA TGTGCCAGCAGTGCCGGGACAGCCAATTCACCCCTCCACTTT. Translated, it gives CASSAGTANSPLHF.

The chain employs TRBV12-5 and TRBJ1-4; weak D call: TRBD1 (5 bases). CDR1 is LGHNT, CDR2 FRNRAP, per germline. This CDR3 has 18 amino acids. V was shortened by 2 bases and J by 5 bases, with 21 bases between the two germline ends. For the CDR3, the DNA is TGTGCTAGTGGTTTGCGGAGGGAGAGGACACGTCAAAATGAAAAACTGTTTTTT. It specifies CASGLRRERTRQNEKLFF.

Comment on this clone: This likely comes from a read error, as the CDR3 has no conserved phenylalanine or tryptophan at its end. The DNA is omitted, as the CDR3 cannot be located on it reliably, and the CDR3 follows TCRdb's listing. V is TRBV6-7 and J is TRBJ2-7; TRBD2, the table's D call, lacks a check against the DNA. Being an ORF, TRBV6-7 has a function that is uncertain. The CDR3 spans 11 amino acids, including both terminal residues. The CDR3 loop reads CASSYSIMRHR.

The chain carries TRBV27 and TRBJ1-5; D unresolved. Germline V lookup: CDR1 MNHEY, CDR2 SMNVEV (reference sequence). The CDR3 length is 14 residues. The germline V and J ends were trimmed by 2 bases and 0 bases, with 5 bases remaining between them. CDR3 coding DNA: TGTGCCAGCAGTTTACGCAGTAGCAATCAGCCCCAGCATTTT. Translation: CASSLRSSNQPQHF.

The rearrangement joins TRBV10-3 to TRBJ2-7; 8 bases align to TRBD2. The CDR3 covers 16 residues. Trimming cost V 6 bases and J 5 bases; bases outside gene matches: 15. Germline assignment: CDR1 ENHRY and CDR2 SYGVKD. Written as DNA, the CDR3 is TGTGCCATCAGGGACAGCGGGAGCGCGGGGGTAGACGAGCAGTACTTC. Translated: CAIRDSGSAGVDEQYF.

The J gene is TRBJ2-7, the V gene TRBV6-5; 9 bases map to TRBD1. The CDR3 covers 15 residues. Germline CDR1 and CDR2: MNHEY and SVGAGI. Trimming removed 0 bases from V and 0 bases from J; junction bases left unmatched: 0. This chain's CDR3 is CASSYSTGGSYEQYF. The CDR3 DNA reads as TGTGCCAGCAGTTACTCGACAGGGGGCTCCTACGAGCAGTACTTC.

This rearrangement joins TRBV7-8 to TRBJ1-5; tentatively, D is TRBD1 (6 bases). V was cut by 2 bases and J by 6 bases, with 8 bases left in between. Germline V CDR1 and CDR2: SGHVS, FQNEAQ. CDR3 length: 13 residues. For the CDR3, the DNA is TGTGCCAGCAGCTTATCCAGGGGTCAGCCCCAGCATTTT. It encodes CASSLSRGQPQHF.

This rearrangement joins TRBV6-1 to TRBJ2-5; D is perhaps TRBD2 (6 bases). With the DNA end fitting TRBJ2-7 better, the J assignment may be wrong. CDR3 length: 13 residues. Germline CDR1 reads MNHNS; CDR2 reads SASEGT. The DNA for the CDR3 is TGTGCCAGCAGTCCGGGGGTCCCCTACGAGCAGTACTTC. Its translation is CASSPGVPYEQYF.

Worth noting for this clone: At one end the junction does not follow the germline gene, possibly because of a read error. This chain links TRBV7-9 with TRBJ1-1; D call uncertain. The CDR3 length is 14 residues. In germline, CDR1 is SEHNR, CDR2 FQNEAQ (reference sequence). DNA of the CDR3: TGTTCCAGCAGCTTAGCGACGGAGGGCCTTGAAGCTTTCTTT. Encoded protein: CSSSLATEGLEAFF. The complete variable domain, with remaining parts taken from reference TRBV7-9 and TRBJ1-1, reads DTGVSQNPRHKITKRGQNVTFRCDPISEHNRLYWYRQTLGQGPEFLTYFQNEAQLEKSRLLSDRFSAERPKGSFSTLEIQRTEQGDSAMYLCSSSLATEGLEAFFGQGTRLTVV.

This chain links TRBV5-5 with TRBJ2-5, with 10 bases identical to TRBD2. J was trimmed by 4 bases and V by 4 bases; bases with no gene match: 10. Germline CDR1 is SGHKS and CDR2 is YYEKEE (reference sequence). The CDR3 is made up of 16 amino acids. This chain's CDR3 is CASSDVSGGSRETQYF. The CDR3 coding sequence is TGTGCCAGCAGCGATGTTAGCGGGGGGAGTAGAGAGACCCAGTACTTC. Full variable domain (missing parts from reference TRBV5-5 and TRBJ2-5): DAGVTQSPTHLIKTRGQQVTLRCSPISGHKSVSWYQQVLGQGPQFIFQYYEKEERGRGNFPDRFSARQFPNYSSELNVNALLLGDSALYLCASSDVSGGSRETQYFGPGTRLLVL.

The chain has TRBV5-1 and TRBJ1-6, with D maybe TRBD1 (6 bases). Germline assignment: CDR1 SGHRS and CDR2 YFSETQ. V was trimmed by 4 bases and J by 5 bases, leaving 7 bases between them. The CDR3 consists of 13 residues. DNA of the CDR3: TGCGCCAGCAGCCGGGACAATAATTCACCCCTCCACTTT. Its protein is CASSRDNNSPLHF.

This clone was seen a single time. V and J are TRBV27 and TRBJ2-3, with TRBD2 matching over 16 bases. Germline assignment: CDR1 MNHEY and CDR2 SMNVEV (reference sequence). The length of the CDR3 is 16 residues. Trimming cost V 4 bases and J 5 bases; bases outside gene matches: 3. DNA for the CDR3: TGTGCCAGCAGTTCCGGGACTAGCGGGGGGGTAGATACGCAGTATTTT. It is translated as CASSSGTSGGVDTQYF.